This T cell receptor (beta chain) was recovered during a study of cytomegalovirus exposure and HLA in healthy donors. Whole-study findings and limits: In a later analysis, common viral pathogens appeared linked to several of the most significant clusters.

This clone has more than one count but fewer than ten. Its antigen is unidentified. The V end lost 6 bases, the J end lost 8 bases, and 10 bases lay between the germline ends. CDR3 length equals 11 residues. Germline-derived CDR1 and CDR2 are SEHNR and FQNEAQ (reference sequence). PCR was performed using 60 Vbeta and 13 Jbeta primers. In the source study's methods: Later, tens of millions of unique TCR beta chains were counted in an analysis, and about 10 million of them were shared. Libraries were prepared by immunoSEQ multiplex PCR; TCRdb keeps only in-frame clonotypes and omits some of them. V, J and clone size reflect that table, while D and trimming were determined from the DNA. The profile shows a few hundred thousand clones, less than 85% of them singletons.

Sequenced sample: PBMCs. This clonotype was obtained from a girl aged 2 to 9 in good health and CMV-seronegative. V usage is TRBV7-9 and J usage is TRBJ1-1, with a weak D call TRBD1 (5 bases). The CDR3: CASRRQFEAFF. The CDR3 DNA is TGTGCCAGCAGGCGACAGTTCGAAGCTTTCTTT.